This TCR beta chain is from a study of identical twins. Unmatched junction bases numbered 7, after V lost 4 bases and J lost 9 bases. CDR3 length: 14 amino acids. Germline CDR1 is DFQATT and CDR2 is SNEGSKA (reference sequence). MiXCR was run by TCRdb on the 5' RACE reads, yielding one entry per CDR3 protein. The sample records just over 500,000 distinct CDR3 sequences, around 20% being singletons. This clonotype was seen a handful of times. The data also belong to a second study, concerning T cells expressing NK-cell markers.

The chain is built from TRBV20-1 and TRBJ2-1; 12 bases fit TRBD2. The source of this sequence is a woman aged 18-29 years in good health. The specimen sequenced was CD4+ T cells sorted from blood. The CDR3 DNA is TGCAGTGCTAACCCGGGACTAGCGGGTCGTGAGCAGTTCTTC. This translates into CSANPGLAGREQFF.